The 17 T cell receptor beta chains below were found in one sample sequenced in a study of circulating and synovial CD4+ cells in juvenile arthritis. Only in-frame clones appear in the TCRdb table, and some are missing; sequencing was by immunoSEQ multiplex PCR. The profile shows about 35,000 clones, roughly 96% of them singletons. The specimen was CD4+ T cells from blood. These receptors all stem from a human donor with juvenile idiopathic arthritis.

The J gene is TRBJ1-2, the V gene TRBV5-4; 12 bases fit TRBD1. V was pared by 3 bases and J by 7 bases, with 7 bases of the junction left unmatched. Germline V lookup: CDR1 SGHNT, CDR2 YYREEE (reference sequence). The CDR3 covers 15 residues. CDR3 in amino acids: CASSSGTGGIGGYTF. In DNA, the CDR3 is TGTGCCAGCAGCTCCGGGACAGGGGGCATCGGTGGCTACACCTTC.

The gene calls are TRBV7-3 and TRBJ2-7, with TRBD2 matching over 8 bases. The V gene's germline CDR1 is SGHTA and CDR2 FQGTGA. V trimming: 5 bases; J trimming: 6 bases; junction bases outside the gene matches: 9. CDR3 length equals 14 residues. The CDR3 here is CASSLNGRAFEQYF. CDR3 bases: TGTGCCAGCAGCCTGAACGGGAGGGCCTTCGAGCAGTACTTC.

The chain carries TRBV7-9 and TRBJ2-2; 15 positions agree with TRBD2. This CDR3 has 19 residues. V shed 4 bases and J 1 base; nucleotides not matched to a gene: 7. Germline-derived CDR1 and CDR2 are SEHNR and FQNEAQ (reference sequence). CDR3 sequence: CASSSGGLAGGLNTGELFF. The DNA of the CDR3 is TGTGCCAGCAGCTCAGGGGGACTAGCGGGAGGCCTGAACACCGGGGAGCTGTTTTTT.

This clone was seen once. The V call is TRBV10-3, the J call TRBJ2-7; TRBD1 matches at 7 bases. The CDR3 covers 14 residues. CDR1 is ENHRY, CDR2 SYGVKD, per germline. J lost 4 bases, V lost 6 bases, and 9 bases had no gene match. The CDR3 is CAIRTGSSQYEQYF. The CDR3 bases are TGTGCCATCAGGACAGGGTCCTCCCAATACGAGCAGTACTTC.

The CDR3 sequence: CASSTDRNYGYTF. CDR3 nucleotide sequence: TGTGCCAGCAGCACCGACAGAAACTATGGCTACACCTTC. The chain joins TRBV9 to TRBJ1-2, with a possible D match to TRBD1 (5 bases). V dropped 4 bases and J dropped 2 bases, with 9 bases sitting between them. The CDR3 runs 13 residues. The V gene's germline CDR1 is SGDLS and CDR2 YYNGEE.

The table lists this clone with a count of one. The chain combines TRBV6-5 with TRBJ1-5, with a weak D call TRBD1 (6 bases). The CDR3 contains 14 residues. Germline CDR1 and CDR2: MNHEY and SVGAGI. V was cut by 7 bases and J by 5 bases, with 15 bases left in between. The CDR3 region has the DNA TGTGCCAGCAAAACAGGGTTTATGGATCAGCCCCAGCATTTT. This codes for CASKTGFMDQPQHF.

The CDR3 reads CASSSPTSGEQYF. The CDR3, as DNA: TGTGCCAGCAGTTCCCCCACTTCGGGCGAGCAGTACTTC. V gene TRBV28 combines with J gene TRBJ2-7, with D unclear. Germline CDR1 reads MDHEN; CDR2 reads SYDVKM. CDR3 length equals 13 residues. Trimming stripped 4 bases from V and 6 bases from J, with 13 bases between. The full variable domain, in which reference TRBV28 and TRBJ2-7 provide the parts outside the CDR3, is DVKVTQSSRYLVKRTGEKVFLECVQDMDHENMFWYRQDPGLGLRLIYFSYDVKMKEKGDIPEGYSVSREKKERFSLILESASTNQTSMYLCASSSPTSGEQYFGPGTRLTVT.

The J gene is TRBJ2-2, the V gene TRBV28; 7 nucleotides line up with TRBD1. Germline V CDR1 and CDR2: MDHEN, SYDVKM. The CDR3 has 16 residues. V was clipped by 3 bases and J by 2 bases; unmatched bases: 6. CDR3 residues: CASSFRGTVNTGELFF. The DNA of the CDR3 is TGTGCCAGCAGTTTCCGAGGGACAGTAAACACCGGGGAGCTGTTTTTT. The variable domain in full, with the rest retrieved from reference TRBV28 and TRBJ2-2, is DVKVTQSSRYLVKRTGEKVFLECVQDMDHENMFWYRQDPGLGLRLIYFSYDVKMKEKGDIPEGYSVSREKKERFSLILESASTNQTSMYLCASSFRGTVNTGELFFGEGSRLTVL.

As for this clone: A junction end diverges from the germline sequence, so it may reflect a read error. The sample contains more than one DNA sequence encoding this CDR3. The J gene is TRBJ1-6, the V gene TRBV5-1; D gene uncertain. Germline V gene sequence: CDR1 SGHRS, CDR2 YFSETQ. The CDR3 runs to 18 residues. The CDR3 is CASSEGEYLILDNSPLHF. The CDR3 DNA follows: TGCGCCAGCAGCGAGGGAGAGTACCTAATTCTTGATAATTCCCCCCTCCACTTT.

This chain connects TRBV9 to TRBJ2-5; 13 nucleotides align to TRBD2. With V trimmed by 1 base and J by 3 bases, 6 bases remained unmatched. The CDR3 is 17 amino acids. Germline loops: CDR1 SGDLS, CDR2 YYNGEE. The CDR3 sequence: CASSVTSGGARKETQYF. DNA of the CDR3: TGTGCCAGCAGCGTAACTAGCGGGGGGGCCCGGAAAGAGACCCAGTACTTC.

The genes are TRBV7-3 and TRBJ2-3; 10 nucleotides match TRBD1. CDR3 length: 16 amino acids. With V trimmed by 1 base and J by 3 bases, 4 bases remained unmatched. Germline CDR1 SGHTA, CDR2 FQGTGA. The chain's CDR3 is CASSLRPGQGTDTQYF. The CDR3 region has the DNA TGTGCCAGCAGCTTAAGGCCGGGACAGGGGACAGATACGCAGTATTTT.

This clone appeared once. The CDR3 coding sequence is TGTGCCAGCAGCTCGACAGGGGCTCCCAACACTGAAGCTTTCTTT. Its translation is CASSSTGAPNTEAFF. The J gene is TRBJ1-1, the V gene TRBV11-3, with 8 bases matching TRBD1. J gave up 2 bases and V 4 bases, and 6 bases lay outside the gene matches. Germline V gene data show CDR1 as SGHNT and CDR2 as YENEEA. The CDR3 spans 15 residues.

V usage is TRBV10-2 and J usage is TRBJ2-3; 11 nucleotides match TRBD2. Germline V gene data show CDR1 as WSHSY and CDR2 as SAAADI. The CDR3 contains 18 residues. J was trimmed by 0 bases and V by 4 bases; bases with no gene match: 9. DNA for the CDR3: TGCGCCAGCAGTGGTATAGCGGGGGGGGGACTCAGCACAGATACGCAGTATTTT. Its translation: CASSGIAGGGLSTDTQYF.

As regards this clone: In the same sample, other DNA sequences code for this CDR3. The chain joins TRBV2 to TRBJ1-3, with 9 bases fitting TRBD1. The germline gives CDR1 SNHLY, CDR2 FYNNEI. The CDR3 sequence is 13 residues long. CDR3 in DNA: TGTGGGACAGGGGAGGACTCTGGAAACACCATATATTTT. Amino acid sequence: CGTGEDSGNTIYF.

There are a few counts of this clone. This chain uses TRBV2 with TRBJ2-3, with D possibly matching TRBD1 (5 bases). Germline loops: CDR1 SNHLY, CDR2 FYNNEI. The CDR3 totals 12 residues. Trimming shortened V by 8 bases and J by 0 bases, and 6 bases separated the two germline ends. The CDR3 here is CASGASTDTQYF. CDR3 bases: TGTGCCAGCGGGGCCAGCACAGATACGCAGTATTTT.

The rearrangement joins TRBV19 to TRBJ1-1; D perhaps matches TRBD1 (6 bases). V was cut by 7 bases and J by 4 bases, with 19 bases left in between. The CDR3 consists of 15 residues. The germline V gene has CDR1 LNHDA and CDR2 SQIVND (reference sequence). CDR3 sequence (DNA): TGTGCCAGTAAAAAGGGAACAGGGCAAACCACTGAAGCTTTCTTT. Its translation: CASKKGTGQTTEAFF.

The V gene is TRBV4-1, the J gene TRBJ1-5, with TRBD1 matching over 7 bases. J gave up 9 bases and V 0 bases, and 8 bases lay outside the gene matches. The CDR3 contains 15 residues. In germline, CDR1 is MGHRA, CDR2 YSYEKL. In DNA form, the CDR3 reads TGCGCCAGCAGCCAAGAGCGGGACAGAGCTTCGCCCCAGCATTTT. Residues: CASSQERDRASPQHF.